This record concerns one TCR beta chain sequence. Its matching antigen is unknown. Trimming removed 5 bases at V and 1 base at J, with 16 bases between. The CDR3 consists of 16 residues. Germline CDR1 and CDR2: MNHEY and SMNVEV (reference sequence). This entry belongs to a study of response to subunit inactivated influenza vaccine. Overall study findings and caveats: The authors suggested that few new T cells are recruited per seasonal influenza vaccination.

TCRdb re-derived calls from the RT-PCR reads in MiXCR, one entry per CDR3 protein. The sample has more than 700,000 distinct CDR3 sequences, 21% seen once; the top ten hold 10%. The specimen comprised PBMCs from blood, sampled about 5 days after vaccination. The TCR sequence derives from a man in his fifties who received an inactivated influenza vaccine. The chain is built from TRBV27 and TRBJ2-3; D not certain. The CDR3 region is CASSPTHFEGTDTQYF. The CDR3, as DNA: TGTGCCAGCAGTCCCACCCACTTCGAAGGCACAGATACGCAGTATTTT.